A few counts support the clone carrying this T cell receptor (beta chain). Its antigen is currently unknown. The sequenced template was cDNA made from the entire isolated RNA. TCRdb keeps only in-frame clones here, not all; method: immunoSEQ multiplex PCR. The sample has under 200,000 clones, about 8.1% seen once. The data stem from a study of beta chain features in type 1 diabetes. Points from the study as a whole: More deletions and fewer insertions at VDJ junctions were seen in type 1 diabetes patients. TCRB CDR3s from Type 1 diabetes patients were moderately but significantly shorter in all four CD4+ subsets.

V lost 6 bases to trimming and J lost 6 bases, with 9 bases between them. In germline, CDR1 is MNHEY, CDR2 SVGAGI. The CDR3 spans 13 residues. Input material: central memory CD4+ T cells from blood. The chain is built from TRBV6-5 and TRBJ1-6, with a tentative D call TRBD1 (6 bases). The receptor's source is a woman between 18 and 30 years old with type 1 diabetes. The CDR3 loop reads CASRAGANSPLHF. The CDR3 DNA follows: TGTGCCAGCAGGGCAGGGGCTAATTCACCCCTCCACTTT.